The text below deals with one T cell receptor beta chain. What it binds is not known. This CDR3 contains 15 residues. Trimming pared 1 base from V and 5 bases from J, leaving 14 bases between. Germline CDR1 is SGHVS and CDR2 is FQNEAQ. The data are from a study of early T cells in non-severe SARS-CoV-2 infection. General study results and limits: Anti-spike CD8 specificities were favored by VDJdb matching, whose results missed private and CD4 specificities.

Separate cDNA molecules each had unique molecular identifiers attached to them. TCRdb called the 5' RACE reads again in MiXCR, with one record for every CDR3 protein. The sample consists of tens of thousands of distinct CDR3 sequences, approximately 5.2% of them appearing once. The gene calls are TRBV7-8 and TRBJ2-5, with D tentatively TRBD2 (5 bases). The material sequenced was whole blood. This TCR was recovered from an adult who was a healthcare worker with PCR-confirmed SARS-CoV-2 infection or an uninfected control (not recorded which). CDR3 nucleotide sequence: TGTGCCAGCAGCTTAGTAGCACTTTCGGGGGAGACCCAGTACTTC. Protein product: CASSLVALSGETQYF.